One T cell receptor beta chain is described in this entry. This specimen belongs to a study of blood T cell repertoires in COVID-19. Background on the study: Sites in the United States, Italy and Spain provided acute and convalescent COVID-19 samples. PBMCs, B-cell-depleted T cells, or T cells were the source of the cDNA or gDNA that made up the material.

The V and J ends lost 4 bases and 5 bases, in that order; junction bases with no gene match: 5. This CDR3 is built from 14 residues. From germline, CDR1 is SGHRS and CDR2 YFSETQ. As originally analysed: Estimation of nucleated cell counts relied on the amplification of reference gene primers. Libraries were prepared by immunoSEQ multiplex PCR; TCRdb keeps only in-frame clonotypes and omits some of them. That table gives V, J and clone size, and the DNA gave D and trimming. The data hold fewer than 250,000 clones, with around 82% observed a single time. V and J are TRBV5-1 and TRBJ1-4; TRBD1 matches at 7 bases. This receptor was identified in a man in his forties or fifties with active or convalescent COVID-19. Sequenced material: peripheral blood. As DNA, the CDR3 is TGCGCCAGCAGCCCAGGGGGGTCCAATGAAAAACTGTTTTTT. Translated: CASSPGGSNEKLFF.